This entry describes one TCR beta chain. Its antigen is currently not known. No base quality information exists; no much larger clone differs at one position. The data were taken from a study of blood T cell repertoires in COVID-19 (dated by TCRdb to about 2020). Background for the entire study: Samples from collaborators originated in the United States, Italy and Spain and spanned both the acute and convalescent phases of COVID-19. A de-identified subject ID, COVID-19 status, age in years and sex were almost always included in the sample metadata. Subjects who had been exposed to COVID-19, were actively infected with it, or had recovered from it provided the deeply sampled blood TCRbeta repertoires that made up the dataset. Where available, HLA class I and class II types were taken from metadata supplied by the sample provider and were not determined by assay-based typing. The repertoires were released in a freely available public database intended as a resource for research on the immune response to SARS-CoV-2. The samples were drawn from the first 160 participants of the ongoing ImmuneRACE study and from 950 to 1,500 subjects provided by 6 global collaborators. The prospective study material was composed of cDNA or gDNA derived from T cells, B-cell-depleted T cells, or PBMCs.

TCRbeta CDR3 regions were amplified from genomic DNA using the immunoSEQ Assay, a bias-controlled multiplex PCR. In the paper's pipeline: Within the assay, amplification of reference gene primers was used to estimate how many nucleated cells each sample contained. Sequence reads were collapsed and filtered to measure the absolute abundance of every unique TCRbeta CDR3 rearrangement. For each sample, productive Simpson clonality was calculated by taking the square root of Simpson's diversity index across productive rearrangements. As stored in TCRdb, this immuneACCESS dataset retains in-frame rearrangements with V and J assigned. A fraction of the clones does not appear; measured against another copy, unresolved V genes explain less than half of the discrepancy, and the remainder lacks a known reason. That table furnishes V, J and clone size, whereas the DNA furnished D and trimming. In this sample the table shows 400,000 or so clones, more than 85% of which occur a single time. The ten largest clones represent 2.5% to 3.5% of the sample.

The V end loses 2 bases and the J end loses 3 bases, and a stretch of 8 bases separates them. The CDR3 runs 13 residues from the cysteine to the phenylalanine. Only the CDR3 DNA is retained, 39 bases long and in frame from the first base. Looking up the germline V gene yields CDR1 MDHEN and CDR2 SYDVKM. The collaborating institutions used their own protocols to collect whole blood in K2EDTA tubes. Collaborator samples were shipped for TCRbeta analysis as frozen whole blood, isolated PBMCs, or DNA extracted from either sample type. Overall study results and their limits: The amount of clinical and demographic metadata varied by source and participant and was provided uncurated.

The sequencing input was peripheral blood. In this chain, TRBV28 is recombined with TRBJ2-7; the D gene is not confidently resolved. This TCR was sampled from a human donor in a cohort sampled during active COVID-19. The CDR3 in this case is CASSLQIHYEQYF. DNA sequence: TGTGCCAGCAGTTTACAGATCCACTACGAGCAGTACTTC.